The text below deals with one T cell receptor beta chain. The CDR3 is made up of 17 amino acids. V shed 0 bases and J shed 4 bases, with 16 bases lying between them. Per the germline V gene, CDR1 is SQVTM and CDR2 is ANQGSEA. This entry comes from a study of T cells after yellow fever vaccination. Each CDR3 protein gets one entry after TCRdb re-called the 5' RACE reads with MiXCR. The data contain hundreds of thousands of distinct CDR3 sequences, 9% to 15% of them singletons. V usage is TRBV29-1 and J usage is TRBJ2-6; D is tentatively TRBD1 or TRBD2 (6 bases each). The source of this sequence is a man aged 25-45 years who received the YFV17D yellow fever vaccine. The input for sequencing was PBMCs, taken on the day of the yellow fever booster vaccination. The CDR3 nucleotides read TGCAGCGTTGAAGATTGGGGGGCTGGGACGGGGGCCAACGTCCTGACTTTC. This gives the protein CSVEDWGAGTGANVLTF.